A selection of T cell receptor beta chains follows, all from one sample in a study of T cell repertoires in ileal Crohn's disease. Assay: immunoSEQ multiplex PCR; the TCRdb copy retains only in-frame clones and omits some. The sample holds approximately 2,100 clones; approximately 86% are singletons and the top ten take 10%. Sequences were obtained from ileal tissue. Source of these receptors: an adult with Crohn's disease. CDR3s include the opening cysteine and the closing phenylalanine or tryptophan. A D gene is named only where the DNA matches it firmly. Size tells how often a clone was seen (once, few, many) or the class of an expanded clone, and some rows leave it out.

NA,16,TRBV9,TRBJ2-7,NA,TGTGCCAGCAGCCGTACAGGGTCATGGATGTCCTACGAGCAGTACTTC,CASSRTGSWMSYEQYF
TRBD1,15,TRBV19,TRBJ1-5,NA,TGTGCCAGTAGGCTGACAGGGGGCTTTAGTCAGCCCCAGCATTTT,CASRLTGGFSQPQHF
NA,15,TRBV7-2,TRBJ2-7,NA,TGTGCCAGCAGCCACGGCCCTGGGGGTACCTACGAGCAGTACTTC,CASSHGPGGTYEQYF
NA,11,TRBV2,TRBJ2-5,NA,TGTGCCAGCAGTGGGCAAGAGACCCAGTACTTC,CASSGQETQYF
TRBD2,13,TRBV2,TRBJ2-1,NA,TGTGCCAGCAGTGAAAGGATAGCGGGGGGGAAATTCTTC,CASSERIAGGKFF
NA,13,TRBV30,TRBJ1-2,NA,TGTGCCTGGAGTGTACAAGCAGGGCCCTACTACACCTTC,CAWSVQAGPYYTF
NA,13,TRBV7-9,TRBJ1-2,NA,TGTGCCAGCAGCCCGACAGGAAACTATGGCTACACCTTC,CASSPTGNYGYTF
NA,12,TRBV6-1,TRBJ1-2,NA,TGTGCCAGCAGTGAATTTAGCTATGGCTACACCTTC,CASSEFSYGYTF
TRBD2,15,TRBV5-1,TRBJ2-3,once,TGCGCCAGCCGGACGACTAGCGCGGGCACAGATACGCAGTATTTT,CASRTTSAGTDTQYF
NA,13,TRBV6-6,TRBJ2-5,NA,TGTGCCAGCAGCCCTGGACAGCAAGAGACCCAGTACTTC,CASSPGQQETQYF
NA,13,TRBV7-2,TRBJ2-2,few,TGTGCCAGCAGCGTTGTGGTACTCGGGGAGCTGTTTTTT,CASSVVVLGELFF
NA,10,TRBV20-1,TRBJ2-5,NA,TGCAGTGCCGCTAAAGAGACCCAGTACTTC,CSAAKETQYF
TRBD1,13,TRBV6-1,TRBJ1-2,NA,TGTGCCAGCAGTGACCGGGACAGGGGGGTCTACACCTTC,CASSDRDRGVYTF
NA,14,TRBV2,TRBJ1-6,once,TGTGCCAGCAGCAGGGACGGAGAACGGTCACCCCTCCACTTT,CASSRDGERSPLHF
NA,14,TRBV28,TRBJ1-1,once,TGTGCCAGTTTTAGGTTGGCGACAGGTAATGAAGCTTTCTTT,CASFRLATGNEAFF
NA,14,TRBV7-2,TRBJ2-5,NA,TGTGCCAGCAGCCTGACACGGAGCGGGGAGACCCAGTACTTC,CASSLTRSGETQYF
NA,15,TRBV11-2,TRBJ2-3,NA,TGTGCCAGCAGTCAAACGGGTAGCGAGACAGATACGCAGTATTTT,CASSQTGSETDTQYF
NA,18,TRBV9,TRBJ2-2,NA,TGTGCCAGCAGCGTAGCCCCCGCTCAGACAGATCGTCGCGGGGAGCTGTTTTTT,CASSVAPAQTDRRGELFF
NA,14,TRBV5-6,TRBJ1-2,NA,TGTGTCAGCAGCCTCCGCGCGGATATCTATGGCTACACCTTC,CVSSLRADIYGYTF
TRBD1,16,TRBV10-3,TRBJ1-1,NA,TGTGCCATCAGTGACCTCTTCCCGGGACAGGTCACCGGAGCTTTCTTT,CAISDLFPGQVTGAFF
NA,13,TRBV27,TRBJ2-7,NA,TGTGCCAGCAGCAACACGGCCAACTACGAGCAGTACTTC,CASSNTANYEQYF
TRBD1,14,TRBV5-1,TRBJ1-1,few,TGCGCCAGCAGCACCTCCAGGGGGCAGACTGAAGCTTTCTTT,CASSTSRGQTEAFF
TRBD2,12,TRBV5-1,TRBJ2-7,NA,TGCGCCAGCAGCTCCGGGACTAGCGAGCAGTACTTC,CASSSGTSEQYF
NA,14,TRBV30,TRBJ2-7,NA,TGTGCCTGGAGTGTACAAGGGCAGTCCTACGAGCAGTACTTC,CAWSVQGQSYEQYF
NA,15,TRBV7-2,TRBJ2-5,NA,TGTGCCAGCAGCTTCGGGACCCCCAAGATGGAGACCCAGTACTTC,CASSFGTPKMETQYF